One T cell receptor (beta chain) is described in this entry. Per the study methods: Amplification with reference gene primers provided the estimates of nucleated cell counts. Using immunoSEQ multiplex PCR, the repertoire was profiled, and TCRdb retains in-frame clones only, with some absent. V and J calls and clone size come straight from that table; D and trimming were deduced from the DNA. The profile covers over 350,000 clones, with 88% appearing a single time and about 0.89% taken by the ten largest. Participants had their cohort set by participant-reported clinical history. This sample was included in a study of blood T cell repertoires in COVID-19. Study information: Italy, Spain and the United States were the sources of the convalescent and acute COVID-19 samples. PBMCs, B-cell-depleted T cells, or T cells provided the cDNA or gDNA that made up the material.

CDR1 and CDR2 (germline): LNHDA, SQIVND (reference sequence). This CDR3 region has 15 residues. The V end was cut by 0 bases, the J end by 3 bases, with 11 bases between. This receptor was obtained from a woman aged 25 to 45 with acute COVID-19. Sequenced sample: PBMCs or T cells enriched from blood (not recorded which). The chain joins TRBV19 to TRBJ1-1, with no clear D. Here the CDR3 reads CASSIDLQPDTEAFF. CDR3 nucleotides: TGTGCCAGTAGTATAGATCTACAGCCAGACACTGAAGCTTTCTTT.